This T cell receptor beta chain emerged from a study of T-cell memory formation after mild COVID-19. TCRdb re-called the 5' RACE reads with MiXCR, one entry per CDR3 protein. The sample lists about 100,000 distinct CDR3 sequences, roughly 11% occurring once. The CDR3 is 12 residues long. Germline CDR1 is SEHNR and CDR2 is FQNEAQ (reference sequence). Trimming stripped 8 bases from V and 6 bases from J, with 8 bases between. The origin of this receptor is a man in his late teens or twenties who had mild COVID-19 (a few samples of this study predate the infection). Cell type and time point are not known. This sequence joins TRBV7-9 and TRBJ1-6, with D possibly matching TRBD1 (6 bases). Sequencing used PBMCs or a T cell subset sorted from them (not recorded which). The CDR3 region has the DNA TGTGCCAGCGGACAGCGTAATTCACCCCTCCACTTT. Translation: CASGQRNSPLHF.